This TCR beta chain stems from a study of patients and donors after allogeneic stem cell transplantation. This CDR3 contains 16 residues. V shed 0 bases and J shed 0 bases, with 11 bases lying between them. This clonotype was picked up a small number of times. MiXCR, run by TCRdb on the RT-PCR reads, gives a single entry per CDR3 protein. The data show about a million distinct CDR3 sequences, approximately 18% seen once. This receptor was taken from a human donor who was either an allogeneic HSCT recipient or a stem cell or donor lymphocyte infusion donor (not recorded which). It is not recorded whose cells these are; they may come from a transplant donor. J is TRBJ1-1 and V is TRBV12-3 or TRBV12-4, with D uncertain. Sequencing was carried out using blood, either unsorted or a sorted T cell fraction (not recorded which). The DNA for the CDR3 is TGTGCCAGCAGTTTAGCGCGCACAGATTTGAACACTGAAGCTTTCTTT. It codes for CASSLARTDLNTEAFF.